This T cell receptor beta chain is drawn from a study of radiotherapy plus CTLA-4 blockade in lung cancer. For the study at large: With 30% to 40% of patients having disease control, objective responses were seen in about 18%. Study results and limitations: How blood T cell clones changed early, along with interferon-beta, reportedly forecast response best. Expansion of tumor-derived TCR clones was observed in blood after radiotherapy plus ipilimumab.

With respect to this clone: Its antigen is not known.

Here immunoSEQ multiplex PCR was the method, and the copy in TCRdb shows in-frame clones only, minus some. The data contain about 120,000 clones, around 90% of them singletons. The CDR3 is 16 residues long. The study treated chemo-refractory metastatic non-small-cell lung cancer patients with focal radiation plus ipilimumab CTLA-4 blockade. The V and J genes are TRBV21-1 and TRBJ2-5; whether TRBD2, the table's D call, matches the DNA was not checked. TRBV21-1 has pseudogene status. The source material was peripheral blood, sampled from a patient treated with radiotherapy plus ipilimumab. This clonotype was obtained from a human donor with non-small cell lung cancer that progressed on radiotherapy plus ipilimumab. CDR3 coding DNA: TGTGCCAGCAGCAAGGGGACTAGCGGAAAGCAAGAGACCCAGTACTTC. The encoded protein is CASSKGTSGKQETQYF.